This T cell receptor (beta chain) was documented in a study of T cell changes during pregnancy in multiple sclerosis (dated by TCRdb to between 2017 and 2020). A note on the overall study: The study examined how the T cell repertoire changed over the course of pregnancy in women with multiple sclerosis.

V and J are truncated by 3 bases and 7 bases respectively, leaving an intervening sequence of 13 bases. CDR1 and CDR2, looked up from the germline V gene, are SGHTA and FQGNSA. Including the terminal cysteine and phenylalanine, the CDR3 comprises 14 residues. The CDR3 DNA has 42 bases and is translated from base 1. Turning to this clone: There is no known antigen for this receptor. Base quality data are lacking; no much larger clone is found one base away.

Library creation used the immunoSEQ multiplex PCR assay. Here the immuneACCESS table is served through TCRdb, limited to in-frame sequences with V and J called. Missing clones are a known gap in these copies; in checked studies unresolved V genes cover under half, and the rest lacks a known reason. This sample lists tens of thousands of clones; approximately 92% were detected once. Clones ranked in the top ten supply about 2% of the sample. The specimen was peripheral blood, collected in the second trimester of pregnancy. Rearrangement joined TRBV7-2 to TRBJ1-5, with a weak D call of TRBD1 (6 bases match). This receptor was taken from a female donor with multiple sclerosis, enrolled in a pregnancy study. CDR3 region: CASSLTPGGQPQHF. In nucleotides, the sequence is TGTGCCAGCAGCTTGACTCCTGGGGGCCAGCCCCAGCATTTT.